These 19 T cell receptor beta chains were all obtained from the same sample, sequenced in a study of CXCR3-negative and CXCR3-positive naive CD8 T cells. UMI-tagged TRB cDNA libraries were built via 5' RACE. TCRdb re-called the 5' RACE reads; every CDR3 protein appears as one record, without DNA. The sample totals more than 65,000 distinct CDR3 sequences. Input material: naive CXCR3- CD8+ T cells from blood. The subset was: CD45RO-CCR7+CD27+CD95- naive CD8+ T cells lacking CXCR3 (TNR3-). Receptor source: a human donor in good health. Some clones in this sample may be carry-over from other donors' samples.

The rearrangement links TRBV19 to TRBJ2-3; TCRdb picks TRBD1, but there is no DNA to check that call. From germline, CDR1 is LNHDA and CDR2 SQIVND (reference sequence). This CDR3 has 18 amino acids. The CDR3 sequence is CASRSRQGGPRETDTQYF.

V is TRBV27 and J is TRBJ1-1. This CDR3 contains 11 residues. Germline V gives CDR1 MNHEY, CDR2 SMNVEV (reference sequence). The CDR3 loop reads CASSWGDQAFF.

This chain connects TRBV20-1 to TRBJ2-5; as DNA is missing, the TRBD2 call by TCRdb cannot be tested. This CDR3 is 16 amino acids long. The germline V gene has CDR1 DFQATT and CDR2 SNEGSKA (reference sequence). The chain's CDR3 is CSAPGGGLEVSGEQYF.

V is TRBV7-6 and J is TRBJ2-2; absent DNA, TCRdb's TRBD2 call cannot be checked. Germline CDR1 is SGHVS and CDR2 is FNYEAQ. This CDR3 contains 16 residues. The CDR3 loop reads CASSLVWEVDAGELFF.

This chain's CDR3 is CASKSSGSYNSPLHF. This chain links TRBV2 with TRBJ1-6. The CDR3 is made up of 15 amino acids. Germline CDR1 and CDR2: SNHLY and FYNNEI.

The V and J genes are TRBV3-1 and TRBJ2-7; TCRdb calls TRBD1, which cannot be checked without DNA. Germline V gene data show CDR1 as LGHDT and CDR2 as YNNKEL (reference sequence). The CDR3 consists of 14 residues. CDR3 amino acids: CASSHLDRAYEQYF.

The chain carries TRBV11-2 and TRBJ2-1; the TRBD1 assignment by TCRdb is unverifiable without DNA. The CDR3 contains 13 residues. Germline CDR1 and CDR2: SGHAT and FQNNGV. CDR3 loop: CASSPPGFAEQFF.

The chain carries TRBV7-6 and TRBJ2-1. The CDR3 is 12 amino acids. Germline CDR1 SGHVS, CDR2 FNYEAQ. The CDR3 sequence is CASSLGGSEQFF.

This sequence joins TRBV7-9 and TRBJ2-5; TCRdb outputs TRBD1, but without DNA this stays unchecked. The CDR3 is 15 residues long. The germline V gene encodes CDR1 SEHNR and CDR2 FQNEAQ (reference sequence). CDR3 region: CASNYPAGGRETQYF.

CDR3 loop: CSVQGWNTEAFF. The V gene is TRBV29-1, the J gene TRBJ1-1; TCRdb selects TRBD1, and the lack of DNA leaves this call unchecked. The germline V gene encodes CDR1 SQVTM and CDR2 ANQGSEA. CDR3 length: 12 residues.

This chain uses TRBV7-9 with TRBJ2-3; TCRdb's D call of TRBD1 is untestable without DNA. Germline loops: CDR1 SEHNR, CDR2 FQNEAQ (reference sequence). The CDR3 consists of 17 residues. CDR3 region: CASSLTRTGPSTDTQYF.

This chain uses TRBV7-9 with TRBJ2-2. The germline V gene encodes CDR1 SEHNR and CDR2 FQNEAQ (reference sequence). CDR3 length: 15 residues. The CDR3 sequence is CASSLESINTGELFF.

This chain uses TRBV10-3 with TRBJ2-7; TCRdb selects TRBD2, and the lack of DNA leaves this call unchecked. The germline V gene has CDR1 ENHRY and CDR2 SYGVKD. The CDR3 has 15 amino acids. The CDR3 sequence is CAISEGRPSSYEQYF.

The chain joins TRBV9 to TRBJ2-3. This CDR3 spans 13 amino acids. Germline V gives CDR1 SGDLS, CDR2 YYNGEE. CDR3 sequence: CASSVGPSDTQYF. Looking up the rest from reference TRBV9 and TRBJ2-3 gives the full variable domain: DSGVTQTPKHLITATGQRVTLRCSPRSGDLSVYWYQQSLDQGLQFLIQYYNGEERAKGNILERFSAQQFPDLHSELNLSSLELGDSALYFCASSVGPSDTQYFGPGTRLTVL.

This rearrangement joins TRBV28 to TRBJ1-2; the D gene TCRdb calls, TRBD1, cannot be checked with no DNA. CDR1 is MDHEN and CDR2 is SYDVKM in the germline V gene. The CDR3 sequence is 13 residues long. The CDR3 sequence is CASSPGQGEGYTF.

The chain recombines TRBV11-2 with TRBJ2-3. Germline loops: CDR1 SGHAT, CDR2 FQNNGV. The CDR3 is 15 residues long. CDR3 amino acids: CASSLDFGFADTQYF.

The V gene is TRBV29-1, the J gene TRBJ2-5; TCRdb outputs TRBD1, but without DNA this stays unchecked. This CDR3 contains 12 residues. Per the germline V gene, CDR1 is SQVTM and CDR2 is ANQGSEA. CDR3 loop: CSVLTDRQTQYF.

The CDR3 reads CASSSRQGAEEQYF. The rearrangement links TRBV7-9 to TRBJ2-7; with no DNA, the TCRdb D assignment of TRBD1 cannot be verified. Germline lookup yields CDR1 SEHNR and CDR2 FQNEAQ (reference sequence). There are 14 residues in the CDR3.

The J gene is TRBJ1-4, the V gene TRBV7-9; there is no DNA to check the TCRdb D call of TRBD1. CDR3 size: 15 residues. The germline CDR1 and CDR2 sequences are SEHNR and FQNEAQ (reference sequence). The CDR3: CASSYTGTLEGQLFF.